This TCR beta chain was documented in a study of control samples from healthy donors and cancer patients. The CDR3 runs 16 residues. Between the trimmed V and J ends, which lost 5 bases and 2 bases, there was a span of 17 bases. Germline V CDR1 and CDR2: SGHTA, FQGNSA. Libraries were prepared by immunoSEQ multiplex PCR; TCRdb keeps only in-frame clonotypes and omits some of them. The sample holds about 89,000 clones, 86% seen once. The sequencing sample was made of blood. This receptor was obtained from a man aged 25 to 45 in good health. J is TRBJ2-3 and V is TRBV7-2, with D perhaps TRBD2 (6 bases). The CDR3 loop reads CASSPFGGGTTDTQYF. Here the CDR3 DNA reads TGTGCCAGCAGCCCCTTCGGTGGGGGGACCACAGATACGCAGTATTTT.